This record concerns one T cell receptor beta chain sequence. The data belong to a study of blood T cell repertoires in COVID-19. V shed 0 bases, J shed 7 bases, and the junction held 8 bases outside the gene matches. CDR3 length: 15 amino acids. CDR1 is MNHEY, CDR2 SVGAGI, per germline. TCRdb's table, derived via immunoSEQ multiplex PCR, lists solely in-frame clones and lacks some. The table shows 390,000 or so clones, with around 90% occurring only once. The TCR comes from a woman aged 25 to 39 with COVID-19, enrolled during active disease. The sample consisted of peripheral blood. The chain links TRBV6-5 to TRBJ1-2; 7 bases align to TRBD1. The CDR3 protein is CASSYSPRQGPGYTF. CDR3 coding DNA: TGTGCCAGCAGTTACTCTCCGCGACAGGGACCTGGCTACACCTTC.